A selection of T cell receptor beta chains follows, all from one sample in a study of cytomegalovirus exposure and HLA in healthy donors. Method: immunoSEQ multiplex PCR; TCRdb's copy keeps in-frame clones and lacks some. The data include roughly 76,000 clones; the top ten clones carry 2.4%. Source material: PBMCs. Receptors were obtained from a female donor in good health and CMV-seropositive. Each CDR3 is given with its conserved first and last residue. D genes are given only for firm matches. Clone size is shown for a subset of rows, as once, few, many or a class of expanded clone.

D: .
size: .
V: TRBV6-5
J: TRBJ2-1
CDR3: CASSQTTVNEQFF
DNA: TGTGCCAGCAGTCAAACGACAGTAAATGAGCAGTTCTTC

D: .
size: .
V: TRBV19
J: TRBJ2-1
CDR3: CASSSQVQVYNEQFF
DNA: TGTGCCAGTAGTAGCCAAGTACAGGTATACAATGAGCAGTTCTTC

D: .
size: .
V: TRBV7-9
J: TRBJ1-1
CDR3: CASSSTDEAFF
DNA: TGTGCCAGCAGCTCGACAGATGAAGCTTTCTTT

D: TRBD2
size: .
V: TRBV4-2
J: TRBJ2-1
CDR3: CASSQDVAGGLPYNEQFF
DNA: TGTGCCAGCAGCCAAGACGTGGCGGGGGGCCTCCCTTACAATGAGCAGTTCTTC

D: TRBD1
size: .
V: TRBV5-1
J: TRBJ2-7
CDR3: CASSLVINRGNYEQYF
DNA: TGCGCCAGCAGCTTGGTGATTAACAGGGGTAACTACGAGCAGTACTTC

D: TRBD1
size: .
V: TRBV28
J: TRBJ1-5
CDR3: CASSFGRGRLDNQPQHF
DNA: TGTGCCAGCAGTTTCGGCAGGGGGCGATTGGACAATCAGCCCCAGCATTTT

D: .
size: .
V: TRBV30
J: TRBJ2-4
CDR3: CAWGEAKNIQYF
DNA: TGTGCCTGGGGGGAGGCCAAAAACATTCAGTACTTC

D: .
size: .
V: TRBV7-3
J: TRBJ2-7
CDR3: CASSLFGAEGDEQYF
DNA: TGTGCCAGCAGCTTATTCGGGGCTGAGGGGGACGAGCAGTACTTC

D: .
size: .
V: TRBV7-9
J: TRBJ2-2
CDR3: CASSYRANTGELFF
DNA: TGTGCCAGCAGCTACAGGGCGAACACCGGGGAGCTGTTTTTT

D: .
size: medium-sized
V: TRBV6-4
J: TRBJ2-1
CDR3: CASSDSPGNSYNEQFF
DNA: TGTGCCAGCAGTGACTCTCCAGGGAACTCCTACAATGAGCAGTTCTTC

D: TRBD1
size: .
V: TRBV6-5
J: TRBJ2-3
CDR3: CASSYSGTGGADTQYF
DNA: TGTGCCAGCAGTTACTCTGGGACAGGGGGAGCAGATACGCAGTATTTT

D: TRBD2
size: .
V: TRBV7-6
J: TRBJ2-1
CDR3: CASSRGGQNDNEQFF
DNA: TGTGCCAGCAGCCGCGGGGGGCAGAACGACAATGAGCAGTTCTTC

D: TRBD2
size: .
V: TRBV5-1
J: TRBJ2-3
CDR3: CASTSGPPGGVGTQYF
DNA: TGCGCCAGCACTTCGGGCCCTCCGGGGGGGGTCGGTACGCAGTATTTT

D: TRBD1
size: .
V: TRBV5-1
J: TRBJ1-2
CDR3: CASSPGQGEANGYTF
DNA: TGCGCCAGCAGCCCGGGACAGGGAGAGGCCAATGGCTACACCTTC

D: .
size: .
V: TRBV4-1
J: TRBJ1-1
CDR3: CASSPATITEDFF
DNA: TGCGCCAGCAGCCCCGCTACGATCACTGAAGATTTCTTT

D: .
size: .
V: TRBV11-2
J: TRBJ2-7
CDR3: CASSWTDYEQYF
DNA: TGTGCCAGCAGCTGGACAGATTACGAGCAGTACTTC

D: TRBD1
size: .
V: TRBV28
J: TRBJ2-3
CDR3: CASSTGQGFTDTQYF
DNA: TGTGCCAGCAGCACTGGACAGGGGTTCACAGATACGCAGTATTTT

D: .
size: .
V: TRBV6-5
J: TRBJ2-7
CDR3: CASSSSSAYEQYF
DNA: TGTGCCAGCAGTTCCTCAAGCGCCTACGAGCAGTACTTC

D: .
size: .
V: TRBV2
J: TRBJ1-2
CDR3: CASSLRRQDNYGYTF
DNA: TGTGCCAGCAGTCTTCGAAGACAGGACAACTATGGCTACACCTTC

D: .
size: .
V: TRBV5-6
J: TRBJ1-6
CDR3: CASSLSQYNSHLHF
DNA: TGTGCCAGCAGCTTGAGTCAGTATAATTCACACCTCCACTTT

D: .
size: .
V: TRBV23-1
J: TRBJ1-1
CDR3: CANPFTGRNTEAFF
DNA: TGCGCCAACCCATTTACAGGGCGGAACACTGAAGCTTTCTTT

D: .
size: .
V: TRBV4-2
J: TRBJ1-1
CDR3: CASSRGLAGENTEAFF
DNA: TGTGCCAGCAGCCGGGGATTGGCAGGGGAGAACACTGAAGCTTTCTTT

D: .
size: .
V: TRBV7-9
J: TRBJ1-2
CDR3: CASSPAGGDYGYTF
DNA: TGTGCCAGCAGTCCCGCGGGGGGGGACTATGGCTACACCTTC

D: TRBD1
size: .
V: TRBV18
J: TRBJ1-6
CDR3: CASSPDRVTPNSPLHF
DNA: TGTGCCAGCTCACCAGACAGGGTGACTCCTAATTCACCCCTCCACTTT

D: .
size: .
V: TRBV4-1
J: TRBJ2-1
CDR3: CASSLGTEYEQFF
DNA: TGCGCCAGCAGCCTTGGGACTGAATATGAGCAGTTCTTC

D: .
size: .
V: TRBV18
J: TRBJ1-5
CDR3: CASSPGEQGPYSNQPQHF
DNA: TGTGCCAGCTCCCCCGGGGAGCAGGGGCCCTATAGCAATCAGCCCCAGCATTTT

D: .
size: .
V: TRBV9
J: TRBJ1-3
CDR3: CASSAGGGSGNTIYF
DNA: TGTGCCAGCAGCGCGGGGGGGGGCTCCGGAAACACCATATATTTT

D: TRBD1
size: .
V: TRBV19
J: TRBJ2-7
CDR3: CASTSTGGPVYEQYF
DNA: TGTGCCAGTACCTCGACAGGGGGCCCCGTCTACGAGCAGTACTTC

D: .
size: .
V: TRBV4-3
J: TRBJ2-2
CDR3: CASSQSRGANTGELFF
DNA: TGCGCCAGCAGCCAGTCCCGGGGAGCGAACACCGGGGAGCTGTTTTTT

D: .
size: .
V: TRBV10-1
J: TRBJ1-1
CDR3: CASSQQRMNTEAFF
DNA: TGCGCCAGCAGTCAACAGCGGATGAACACTGAAGCTTTCTTT

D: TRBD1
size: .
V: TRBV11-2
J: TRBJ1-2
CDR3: CASSPRTGYDGYTF
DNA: TGTGCCAGCAGCCCCAGGACAGGGTACGATGGCTACACCTTC

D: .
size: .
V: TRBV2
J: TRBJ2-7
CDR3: CASSEVGANYEQYF
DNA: TGTGCCAGCAGTGAAGTGGGGGCCAACTACGAGCAGTACTTC

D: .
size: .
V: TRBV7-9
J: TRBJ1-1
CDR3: CASSLVAISGTEAFF
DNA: TGTGCCAGCAGCTTAGTGGCTATTTCGGGCACTGAAGCTTTCTTT

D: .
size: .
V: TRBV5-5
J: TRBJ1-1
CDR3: CASSVGAGGVQEAFF
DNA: TGTGCCAGCAGCGTGGGTGCGGGGGGCGTCCAAGAAGCTTTCTTT

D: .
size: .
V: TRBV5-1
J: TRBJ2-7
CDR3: CASSFSQVSYEQYF
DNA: TGCGCCAGCAGCTTCTCCCAGGTCTCCTACGAGCAGTACTTC

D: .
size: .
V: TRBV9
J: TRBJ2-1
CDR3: CASSVGGGPYNEQFF
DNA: TGTGCCAGCAGCGTAGGGGGGGGGCCGTACAATGAGCAGTTCTTC

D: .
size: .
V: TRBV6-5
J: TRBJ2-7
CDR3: CASTHLDGSGQYF
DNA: TGTGCCAGCACCCACCTTGACGGTTCAGGGCAGTACTTC

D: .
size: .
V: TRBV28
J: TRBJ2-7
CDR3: CASSFWKSAYEQYF
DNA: TGTGCCAGCAGTTTCTGGAAGAGCGCCTACGAGCAGTACTTC

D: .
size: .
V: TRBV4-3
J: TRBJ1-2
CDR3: CASSQGPGEGYGYTF
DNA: TGCGCCAGCAGCCAAGGGCCAGGGGAGGGCTATGGCTACACCTTC

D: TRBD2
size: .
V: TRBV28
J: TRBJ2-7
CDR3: CASSLGLAGKLYEQYF
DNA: TGTGCCAGCAGCCTTGGACTAGCGGGGAAACTTTACGAGCAGTACTTC

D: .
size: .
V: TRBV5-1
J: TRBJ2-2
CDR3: CASSLKDWAYTGELFF
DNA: TGCGCCAGCAGCTTGAAGGACTGGGCGTACACCGGGGAGCTGTTTTTT

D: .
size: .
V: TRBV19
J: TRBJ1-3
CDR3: CASSIRPGYGNTIYF
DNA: TGTGCCAGTAGTATTCGGCCAGGTTATGGAAACACCATATATTTT

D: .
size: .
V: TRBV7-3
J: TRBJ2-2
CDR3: CASSLVGATNTGELFF
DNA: TGTGCCAGCAGCTTAGTTGGGGCCACGAACACCGGGGAGCTGTTTTTT

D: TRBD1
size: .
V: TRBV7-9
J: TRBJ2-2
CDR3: CASSSRDRGTNTGELFF
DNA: TGTGCCAGCAGCTCAAGAGACAGGGGGACGAACACCGGGGAGCTGTTTTTT

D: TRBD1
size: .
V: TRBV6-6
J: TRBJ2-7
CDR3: CASRHGTGVEQYF
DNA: TGTGCCAGCAGGCACGGGACAGGGGTCGAGCAGTACTTC